This TCR beta chain was identified in a study of siplizumab effects on memory and regulatory T cells (dated by TCRdb to the late 2010s). Study-wide context: The study looked at the effect of siplizumab, an anti-CD2 antibody, on alloreactive T-cell subsets in allogeneic mixed lymphocyte reactions made from human PBMCs. Study-level results and caveats: Unstimulated naive T cells appeared more diverse than memory T cells, and naive cells seemed to contribute substantially to the alloresponse. Among mappable alloreactive CD4+ clones, the Treg-derived fraction averaged around 63% with siplizumab versus approximately 27% in control reactions. No functional confirmation was obtained for the suppressive function of proliferating Tregs from siplizumab cultures. A naive or memory phenotype could not be assigned to roughly 75-95% of proliferating CD4+ or CD8+ clones. Sequences below about 10^-5 frequency were poorly captured, so only a minor fraction of alloreactive clones could be mapped to unstimulated subsets. Siplizumab significantly reduced the cumulative frequency of alloreactive sequences traceable to unstimulated CD4+ memory T cells.

Libraries were prepared through the immunoSEQ multiplex PCR assay. Each sample had some 94,000 TCR templates assayed by the deep sequencing platform. Genomic DNA extracted from sorted T cells was used for TCRbeta CDR3 sequencing. The study's processing was this. The R programming language was used for clonal analysis of TCRbeta CDR3 data. Unstimulated samples were compared with post-reaction CFSE-low samples to define alloreactive CD4+ and CD8+ clones. By matching sequences to the repertoires of sorted unstimulated Treg and non-Treg cells, each alloreactive CD4+ clone was assigned a regulatory or non-regulatory origin. The source is immuneACCESS, and TCRdb retained only in-frame sequences with V and J called. Part of the clones is not carried over; for the studies checked, unresolved V genes explain less than half of this, and the remainder is unexplained. The V and J calls and clone size were taken over from that table, and D and trimming were inferred from the DNA. The sample contains more than 95,000 clones, 93% of them found a single time. 0.62% of the sample comes from the top ten.

From the germline V gene (reference sequence), CDR1 is SGHNT and CDR2 is YYREEE. Inclusive of the bounding cysteine and phenylalanine, the CDR3 is 15 residues long. This entry keeps only the CDR3 DNA: 45 bases, framed from base 1. The trim is 1 base for V and 5 bases for J, with a gap of 16 bases between the germline ends. In regard to this clone: What antigen it recognizes has not been identified. No qualities accompany the bases; no much larger clone lies one base away.

Sorted unstimulated T cells and proliferating T cells recovered from mixed lymphocyte reactions were subjected to TCRbeta CDR3 sequencing. Fresh whole blood from around 10 HLA-typed healthy donors was used as the source from which PBMCs were isolated. To map where alloreactive clones came from, CD4+ regulatory T cells in the unstimulated state were FACS-sorted. The receptor chain draws on TRBV5-4 and TRBJ2-7; the best D guess is TRBD2, with 6 bases matching. This clonotype originated in a human donor in good health. Specimen: Tregs sorted from blood. The CDR3 reads as follows: CASSLSGRRGNEQYF. The nucleotide sequence reads as follows: TGTGCCAGCAGCTTGAGCGGCCGCCGGGGGAACGAGCAGTACTTC.